This TCR beta chain was sequenced in a study of T cells in localized non-small cell lung cancer. Germline loops: CDR1 SGHNT, CDR2 YENEEA. The CDR3 runs 14 residues. V was clipped by 5 bases and J by 4 bases; unmatched bases: 6. Concerning this clone: Its matching antigen is unknown.

General study findings and limits: Appearance in adjacent lung was seen for a median approximately 60 of the top 100 tumor clones. The study linked higher blood T cell density to longer overall survival. Compared with tumor, uninvolved adjacent lung displayed greater T cell clonality, ranking highest overall.

Profiled with immunoSEQ multiplex PCR; TCRdb holds only in-frame clones, not every one. The top ten clones hold around 58% of a sample with 10,000 to 15,000 clones, 85% to 90% of them seen once. J is TRBJ1-2 and V is TRBV11-3, with 8 bases matching TRBD1. The sequences come from peripheral blood, collected before any cancer treatment. This receptor was obtained from a male donor older than 55 with stage III lung adenocarcinoma. CDR3 amino acids: CASSMGQDGYGYTF. CDR3 DNA sequence: TGTGCCAGCAGCATGGGACAGGACGGCTATGGCTACACCTTC. Based on the CDR3 plus reference TRBV11-3 and TRBJ1-2, the full variable domain is EAGVVQSPRYKIIEKKQPVAFWCNPISGHNTLYWYLQNLGQGPELLIRYENEEAVDDSQLPKDRFSAERLKGVDSTLKIQPAELGDSAVYLCASSMGQDGYGYTFGSGTRLTVV.